This T cell receptor beta chain was identified during a study of cytomegalovirus exposure and HLA in healthy donors. V lost 0 bases, J lost 4 bases, and 15 bases lay in between. This CDR3 contains 16 residues. CDR1 and CDR2 from the germline V gene are SGHVS and FQNEAQ. About this clone itself: No antigen is known for it.

The assay was immunoSEQ multiplex PCR, and TCRdb's table has in-frame clones only and misses some. The repertoire holds 200,000 to 250,000 clones, with around 88% as singletons. Findings of the study overall: Rarity held for most TCR sequences, but there were some public TCRs that occurred in many donors. Cytomegalovirus-associated status was assigned to roughly 160 TCR beta chains. In the roughly 130 validation repertoires, a later analysis found that first-cohort TCR clusters tended to co-occur.

The donors were in the roughly 120-subject validation cohort, distinct from the 666-subject first cohort. This TCR was sampled from a woman younger than 30 in good health and CMV-seronegative. The chain recombines TRBV7-8 with TRBJ2-5, with a weak D call TRBD2 (5 bases). Input material: PBMCs. The CDR3 spells CASSLAGATWGETQYF. CDR3 in DNA: TGTGCCAGCAGCTTAGCGGGAGCCACGTGGGGAGAGACCCAGTACTTC.